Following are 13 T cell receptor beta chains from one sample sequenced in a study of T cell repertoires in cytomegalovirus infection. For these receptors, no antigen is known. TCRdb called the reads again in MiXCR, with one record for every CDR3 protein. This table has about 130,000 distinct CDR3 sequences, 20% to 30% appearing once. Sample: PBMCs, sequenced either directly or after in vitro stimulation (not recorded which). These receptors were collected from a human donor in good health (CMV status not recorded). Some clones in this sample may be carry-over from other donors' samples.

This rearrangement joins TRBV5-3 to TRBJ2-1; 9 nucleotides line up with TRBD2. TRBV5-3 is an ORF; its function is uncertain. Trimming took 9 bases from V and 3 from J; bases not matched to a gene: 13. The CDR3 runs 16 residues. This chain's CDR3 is CAITASSGSVYNEQFF. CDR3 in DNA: TGTGCCATCACGGCGAGTAGCGGGAGTGTCTACAATGAGCAGTTCTTC.

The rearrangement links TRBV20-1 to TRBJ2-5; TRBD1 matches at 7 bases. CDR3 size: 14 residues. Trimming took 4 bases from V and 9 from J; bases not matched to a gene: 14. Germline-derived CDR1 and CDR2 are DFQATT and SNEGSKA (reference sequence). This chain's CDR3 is CSATRQGRQRAQYF. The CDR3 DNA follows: TGCAGTGCTACCCGACAGGGTAGGCAAAGGGCCCAGTACTTC.

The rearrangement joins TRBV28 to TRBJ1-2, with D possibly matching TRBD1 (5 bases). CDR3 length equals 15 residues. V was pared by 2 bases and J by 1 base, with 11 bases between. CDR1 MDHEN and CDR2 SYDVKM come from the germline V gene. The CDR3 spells CASSLRGTINYGYTF. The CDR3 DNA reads TGTGCCAGCAGTTTAAGAGGGACGATTAACTATGGCTACACCTTC.

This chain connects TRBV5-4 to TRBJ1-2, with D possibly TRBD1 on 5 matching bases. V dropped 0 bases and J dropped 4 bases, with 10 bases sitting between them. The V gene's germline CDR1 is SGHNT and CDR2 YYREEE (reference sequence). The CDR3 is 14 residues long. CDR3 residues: CASSLDPGSYGYTF. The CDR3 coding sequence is TGTGCCAGCAGCTTGGATCCAGGGTCCTATGGCTACACCTTC.

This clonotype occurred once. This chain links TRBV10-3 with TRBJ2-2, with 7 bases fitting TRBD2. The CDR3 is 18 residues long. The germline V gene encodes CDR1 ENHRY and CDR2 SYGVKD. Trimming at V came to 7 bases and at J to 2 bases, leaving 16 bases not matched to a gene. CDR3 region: CAITGLVGSGKNTGELFF. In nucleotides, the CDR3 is TGTGCCATCACCGGACTAGTGGGAAGTGGTAAAAACACCGGGGAGCTGTTTTTT.

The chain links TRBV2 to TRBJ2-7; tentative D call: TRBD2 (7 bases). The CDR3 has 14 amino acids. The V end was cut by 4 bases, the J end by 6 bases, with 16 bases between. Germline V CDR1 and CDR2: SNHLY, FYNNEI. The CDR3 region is CASSGEGGTSEQYF. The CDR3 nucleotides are TGTGCCAGCAGTGGTGAGGGAGGGACATCCGAGCAGTACTTC.

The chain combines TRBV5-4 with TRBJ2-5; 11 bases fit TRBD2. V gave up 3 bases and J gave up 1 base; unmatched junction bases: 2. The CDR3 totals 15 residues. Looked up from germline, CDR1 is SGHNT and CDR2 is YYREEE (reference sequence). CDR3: CASSSGTSGQETQYF. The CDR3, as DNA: TGTGCCAGCAGCTCCGGGACTAGCGGCCAAGAGACCCAGTACTTC.

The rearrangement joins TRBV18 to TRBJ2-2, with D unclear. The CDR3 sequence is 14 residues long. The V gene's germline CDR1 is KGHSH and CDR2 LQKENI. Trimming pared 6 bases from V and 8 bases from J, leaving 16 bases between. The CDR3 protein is CASSASAGLGELFF. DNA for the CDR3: TGTGCCAGCTCCGCGTCGGCAGGTCTAGGGGAGCTGTTTTTT.

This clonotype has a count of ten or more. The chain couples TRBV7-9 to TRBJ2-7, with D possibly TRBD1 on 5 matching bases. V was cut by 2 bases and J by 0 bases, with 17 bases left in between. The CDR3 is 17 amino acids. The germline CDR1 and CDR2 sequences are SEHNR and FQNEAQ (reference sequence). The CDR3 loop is CASSLTPRDRSSYEQYV. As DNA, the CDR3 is TGTGCCAGCAGCTTAACCCCCAGGGATCGGAGCTCCTACGAGCAGTACGTC.

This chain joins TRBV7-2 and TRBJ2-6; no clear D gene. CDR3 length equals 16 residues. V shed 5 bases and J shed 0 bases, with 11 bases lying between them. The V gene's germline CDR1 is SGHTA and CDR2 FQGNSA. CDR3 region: CASSRSSGSGANVLTF. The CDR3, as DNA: TGTGCCAGCAGCCGAAGCTCTGGCTCTGGGGCCAACGTCCTGACTTTC.

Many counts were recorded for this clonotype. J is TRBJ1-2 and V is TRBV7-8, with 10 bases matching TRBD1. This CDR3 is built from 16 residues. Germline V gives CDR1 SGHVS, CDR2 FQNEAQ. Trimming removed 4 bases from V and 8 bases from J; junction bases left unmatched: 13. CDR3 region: CASSSTGTGADRGYTF. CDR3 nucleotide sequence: TGTGCCAGCAGCTCAACCGGGACAGGGGCCGACCGGGGCTACACCTTC.

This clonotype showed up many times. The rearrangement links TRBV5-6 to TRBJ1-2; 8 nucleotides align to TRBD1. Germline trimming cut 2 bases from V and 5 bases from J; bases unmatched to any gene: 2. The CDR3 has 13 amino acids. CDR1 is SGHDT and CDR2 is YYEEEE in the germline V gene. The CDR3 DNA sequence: TGTGCCAGCAGCTTCGGACAGGGTTATGGCTACACCTTC. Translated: CASSFGQGYGYTF. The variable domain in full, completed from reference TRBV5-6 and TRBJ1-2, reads DAGVTQSPTHLIKTRGQQVTLRCSPKSGHDTVSWYQQALGQGPQFIFQYYEEEERQRGNFPDRFSGHQFPNYSSELNVNALLLGDSALYLCASSFGQGYGYTFGSGTRLTVV.

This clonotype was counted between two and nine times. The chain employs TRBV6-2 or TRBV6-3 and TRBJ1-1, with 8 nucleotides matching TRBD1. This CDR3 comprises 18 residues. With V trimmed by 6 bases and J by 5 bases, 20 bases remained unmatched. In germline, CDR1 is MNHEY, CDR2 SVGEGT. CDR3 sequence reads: CASRPGKGQDTLGTEAFF. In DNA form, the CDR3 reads TGTGCCAGCAGGCCTGGAAAGGGACAGGACACATTAGGGACTGAAGCTTTCTTT.